This is a list of T cell receptor beta chains from one sample in a study of CD8+CD57+ T cells in acquired aplastic anemia. TCRdb re-called the reads through MiXCR, storing one row per CDR3 protein. The data contain more than 150,000 distinct CDR3 sequences, approximately 46% of them singletons. What was sequenced was sorted CD4+, CD8+, or CD8+CD57+ T cells (not recorded which) from PBMCs. The receptors come from a human donor in good health. Each CDR3 is given with its conserved first and last residue.

v_gene: TRBV20-1; j_gene: TRBJ2-7; CDR3aa: CSAREGTAPYEQYF
v_gene: TRBV28; j_gene: TRBJ2-7; CDR3aa: CASSLRGGMTYEQYF
v_gene: TRBV14; j_gene: TRBJ1-2; CDR3aa: CASSQKPTGYGYTF
v_gene: TRBV7-3; j_gene: TRBJ2-7; CDR3aa: CASSFVAGAWDEQYF
v_gene: TRBV15; j_gene: TRBJ1-2; CDR3aa: CATSKGTGGPYGYTF
v_gene: TRBV27; j_gene: TRBJ2-7; CDR3aa: CASSLRISGRAYEQYF
v_gene: TRBV27; j_gene: TRBJ1-2; CDR3aa: CASSRKGGESTF
v_gene: TRBV24-1; j_gene: TRBJ2-1; CDR3aa: CATSVPNRGGLLF
v_gene: TRBV6-2/TRBV6-3; j_gene: TRBJ1-2; CDR3aa: CASSLDSYGYTF
v_gene: TRBV29-1; j_gene: TRBJ2-2; CDR3aa: CSGATGINTGELFF
v_gene: TRBV19; j_gene: TRBJ1-1; CDR3aa: CASAGGWTEAFF
v_gene: TRBV5-1; j_gene: TRBJ2-7; CDR3aa: CASSLPGTGASYEQYF
v_gene: TRBV20-1; j_gene: TRBJ2-7; CDR3aa: CSALSGTGYEQYF
v_gene: TRBV10-3; j_gene: TRBJ1-2; CDR3aa: CAISESGDGYGYTF
v_gene: TRBV6-1; j_gene: TRBJ1-1; CDR3aa: CASSDYGDTQGGDTEASF
v_gene: TRBV20-1; j_gene: TRBJ1-3; CDR3aa: CSARVRGSDTIYF
v_gene: TRBV10-3; j_gene: TRBJ2-7; CDR3aa: CAIGESIIEGESYEQYF
v_gene: TRBV20-1; j_gene: TRBJ1-3; CDR3aa: CSARVGTGNTIYF
v_gene: TRBV11-3; j_gene: TRBJ1-2; CDR3aa: CASSLGARAGGYTF
v_gene: TRBV4-2; j_gene: TRBJ2-5; CDR3aa: CASSPARGGQETQYF
v_gene: TRBV20-1; j_gene: TRBJ1-6; CDR3aa: CSANTGGANSPLHF
v_gene: TRBV24-1; j_gene: TRBJ2-7; CDR3aa: CATSDRTGGAGEQYF
v_gene: TRBV29-1; j_gene: TRBJ2-5; CDR3aa: CSVEDAGRETQYF
v_gene: TRBV10-3; j_gene: TRBJ2-7; CDR3aa: CAIRGGSGNEQYF
v_gene: TRBV9; j_gene: TRBJ2-1; CDR3aa: CASSPPPTGDNEQFF
v_gene: TRBV6-1; j_gene: TRBJ1-5; CDR3aa: CASSDRAWQPQHF
v_gene: TRBV11-2; j_gene: TRBJ2-7; CDR3aa: CASSFRTSGRYEQYF
v_gene: TRBV5-1; j_gene: TRBJ1-1; CDR3aa: CASSLTSLDTEAFF
v_gene: TRBV7-9; j_gene: TRBJ2-3; CDR3aa: CASSLAGGLAGVADTQYF
v_gene: TRBV12-3/TRBV12-4; j_gene: TRBJ1-2; CDR3aa: CASSPGQSYGYTF